This T cell receptor (beta chain) was captured by sequencing in a study of T cell repertoires in cytomegalovirus infection. Whole-study context: CMV epitopes, recently identified HLA-C-restricted and well-studied HLA-B-restricted, were used. Indications came from public TCR beta signatures; they pointed to CMV infection and to a matching HLA type. Study-wide results and limits: The response measured ex vivo was dominated by TCR beta clonotypes (HLA-C-restricted and CMV-specific). Identification of carriers of CMV plus the relevant HLA was performed using cumulative public TCR beta family frequency.

This clonotype was counted a few times. Antigen specificity is unknown. TCRdb passed the reads through MiXCR, listing each CDR3 protein once. Among about 71,000 distinct CDR3 sequences listed, 20% were seen once. CDR1 is MDHEN, CDR2 SYDVKM, per germline. With 4 bases removed from V and 7 bases from J, the gap between germline ends came to 14 bases. The CDR3 length is 14 residues. The specimen comprised CD8+ T cells from cultured PBMCs, sampled from culture after CMV antigen stimulation. The chain combines TRBV28 with TRBJ1-5, with D possibly being TRBD1 (6 bases). This TCR derives from a human donor in good health (CMV status not recorded). Some clones in this sample may be carry-over from other donors' samples. DNA of the CDR3: TGTGCCAGCAGTTCCTTACAGGGAAACCAGCCCCAGCATTTT. It encodes CASSSLQGNQPQHF.